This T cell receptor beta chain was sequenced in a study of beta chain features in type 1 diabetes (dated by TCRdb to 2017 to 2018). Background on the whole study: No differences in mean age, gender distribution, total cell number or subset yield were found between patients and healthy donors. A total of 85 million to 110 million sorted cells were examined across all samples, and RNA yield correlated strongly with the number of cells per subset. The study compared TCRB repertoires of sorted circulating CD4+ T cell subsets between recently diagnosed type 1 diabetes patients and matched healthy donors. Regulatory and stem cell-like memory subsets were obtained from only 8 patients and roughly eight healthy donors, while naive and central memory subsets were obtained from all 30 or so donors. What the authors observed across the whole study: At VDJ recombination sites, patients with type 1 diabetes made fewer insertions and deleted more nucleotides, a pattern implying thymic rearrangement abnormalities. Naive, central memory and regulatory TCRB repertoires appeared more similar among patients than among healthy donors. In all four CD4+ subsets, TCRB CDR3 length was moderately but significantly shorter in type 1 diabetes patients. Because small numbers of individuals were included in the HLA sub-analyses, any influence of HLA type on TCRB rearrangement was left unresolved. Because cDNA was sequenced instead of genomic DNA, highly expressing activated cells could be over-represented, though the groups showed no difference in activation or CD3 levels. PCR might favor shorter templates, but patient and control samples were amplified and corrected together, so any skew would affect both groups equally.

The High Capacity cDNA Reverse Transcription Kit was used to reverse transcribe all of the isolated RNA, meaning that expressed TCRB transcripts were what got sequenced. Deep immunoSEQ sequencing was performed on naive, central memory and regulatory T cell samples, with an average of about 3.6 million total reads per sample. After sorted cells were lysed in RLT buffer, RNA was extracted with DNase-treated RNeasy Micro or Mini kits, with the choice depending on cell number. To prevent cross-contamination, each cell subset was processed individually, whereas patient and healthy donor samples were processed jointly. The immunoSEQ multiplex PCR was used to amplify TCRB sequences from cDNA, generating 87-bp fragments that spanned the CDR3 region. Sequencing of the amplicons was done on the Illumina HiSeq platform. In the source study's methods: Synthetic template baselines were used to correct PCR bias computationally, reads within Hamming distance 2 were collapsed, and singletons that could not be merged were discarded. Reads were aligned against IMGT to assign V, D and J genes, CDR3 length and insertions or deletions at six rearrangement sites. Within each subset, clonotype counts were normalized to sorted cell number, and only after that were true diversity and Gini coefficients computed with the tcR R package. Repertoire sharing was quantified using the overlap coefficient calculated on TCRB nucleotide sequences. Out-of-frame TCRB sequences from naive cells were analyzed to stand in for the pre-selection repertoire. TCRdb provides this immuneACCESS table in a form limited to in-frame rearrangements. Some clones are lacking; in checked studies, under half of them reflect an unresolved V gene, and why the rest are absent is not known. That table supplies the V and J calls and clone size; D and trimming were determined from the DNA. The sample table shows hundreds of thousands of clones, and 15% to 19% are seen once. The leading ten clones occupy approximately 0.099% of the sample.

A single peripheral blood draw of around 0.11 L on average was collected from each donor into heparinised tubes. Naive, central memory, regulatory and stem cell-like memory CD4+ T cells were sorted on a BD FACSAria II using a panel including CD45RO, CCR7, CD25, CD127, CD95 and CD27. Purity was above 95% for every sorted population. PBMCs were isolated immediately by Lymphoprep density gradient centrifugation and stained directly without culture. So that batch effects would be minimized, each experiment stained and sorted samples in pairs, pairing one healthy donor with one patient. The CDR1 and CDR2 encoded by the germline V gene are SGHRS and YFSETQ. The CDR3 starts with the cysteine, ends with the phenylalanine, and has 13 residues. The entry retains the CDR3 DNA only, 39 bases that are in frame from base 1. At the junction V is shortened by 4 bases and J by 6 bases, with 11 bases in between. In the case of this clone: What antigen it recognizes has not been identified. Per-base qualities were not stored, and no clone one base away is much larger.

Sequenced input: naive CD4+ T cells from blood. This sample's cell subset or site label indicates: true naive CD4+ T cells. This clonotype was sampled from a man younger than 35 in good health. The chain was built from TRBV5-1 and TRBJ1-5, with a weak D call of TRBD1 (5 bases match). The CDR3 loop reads CASSPMGVQPQHF. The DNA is TGCGCCAGCAGCCCCATGGGGGTTCAGCCCCAGCATTTT.